The next 20 T cell receptor beta chains were all read from a single sample in a study of OX40 agonist ivuxolimab in advanced cancers. The protocol was immunoSEQ multiplex PCR, while the TCRdb copy is restricted to in-frame clones and leaves out a portion. The data contain fewer than 80,000 clones, 65% to 90% of them singletons. This specimen was CD4+ or CD8+ T cells sorted from blood, taken in a trial of the OX40 agonist ivuxolimab. The origin of the receptors is an adult with an advanced solid tumor such as melanoma, head and neck, liver or kidney cancer.

The rearrangement joins TRBV7-3 to TRBJ1-5; weak D call: TRBD1 (6 bases). V was cut by 6 bases and J by 6 bases, with 12 bases left in between. CDR3 length: 13 residues. Germline V gene lookup returns CDR1 SGHTA and CDR2 FQGTGA. The DNA for the CDR3 is TGTGCCAGCAGTTGGGGGCCGGGTCAGCCCCAGCATTTT. It encodes CASSWGPGQPQHF.

The chain couples TRBV7-6 to TRBJ2-7; 10 positions match TRBD1. The V gene end was trimmed by 2 bases and the J gene end by 5 bases; junction bases not matched to a gene: 9. The germline CDR1 and CDR2 sequences are SGHVS and FNYEAQ. The CDR3 covers 16 residues. CDR3 residues: CASSLNSGQGSNEQYF. In DNA, the CDR3 is TGTGCCAGCAGCTTAAATTCGGGACAGGGGTCGAACGAGCAGTACTTC.

The chain is built from TRBV12-5 and TRBJ1-4; D perhaps matches TRBD1 (5 bases). The length of the CDR3 is 17 residues. In germline, CDR1 is LGHNT, CDR2 FRNRAP. V was clipped by 5 bases and J by 1 base, with 17 bases between them. This chain's CDR3 is CASGLLARGGTNEKLFF. The DNA for the CDR3 is TGTGCTAGTGGTCTCCTTGCGAGGGGTGGAACTAATGAAAAACTGTTTTTT.

This clone came up a few times. The rearrangement links TRBV5-6 to TRBJ2-5; 12 bases line up with TRBD2. The CDR3 sequence is 16 residues long. CDR1 is SGHDT, CDR2 YYEEEE, per germline. After removal of 3 bases from V and 9 bases from J, the junction contained 12 bases not matched to a gene. The CDR3 sequence is CASSSGLAGPHRAQYF. The CDR3 nucleotides are TGTGCCAGCAGCTCCGGACTAGCGGGACCCCACCGGGCCCAGTACTTC. Full variable domain (rest looked up from reference TRBV5-6 and TRBJ2-5): DAGVTQSPTHLIKTRGQQVTLRCSPKSGHDTVSWYQQALGQGPQFIFQYYEEEERQRGNFPDRFSGHQFPNYSSELNVNALLLGDSALYLCASSSGLAGPHRAQYFGPGTRLLVL.

V is TRBV7-2 and J is TRBJ2-3, with 9 bases identical to TRBD1. CDR1 SGHTA and CDR2 FQGNSA come from the germline V gene. The V segment lost 5 bases and the J segment 1 base; nucleotides outside the gene matches: 4. The CDR3 extends over 15 amino acids. In nucleotides, the CDR3 is TGTGCCAGCAGCCTGGACAGGGGCGGCACAGATACGCAGTATTTT. Amino acids: CASSLDRGGTDTQYF.

J is TRBJ2-1 and V is TRBV6-1; D is perhaps TRBD1 (6 bases). The CDR3 consists of 17 residues. V dropped 1 base and J dropped 9 bases, with 22 bases sitting between them. Germline V lookup: CDR1 MNHNS, CDR2 SASEGT. The CDR3 DNA reads as TGTGCCAGCAGTGAAGGTGTGGGTCGGCAGGGGTGGGCTGAGCAGTTCTTC. Protein sequence: CASSEGVGRQGWAEQFF.

V and J are TRBV7-9 and TRBJ2-1, with D perhaps TRBD2 (6 bases). V lost 1 base and J lost 7, with 8 bases in between. The CDR3 length is 13 residues. Germline CDR1 reads SEHNR; CDR2 reads FQNEAQ (reference sequence). CDR3: CASSLVGGNEQFF. The CDR3 DNA follows: TGTGCCAGCAGCTTAGTTGGGGGGAATGAGCAGTTCTTC.

V and J are TRBV6-4 and TRBJ2-3, with a possible D match to TRBD2 (6 bases). The CDR3 spans 13 residues. Trimming stripped 2 bases from V and 6 bases from J, with 9 bases between. Germline V gives CDR1 MRHNA, CDR2 SNTAGT. CDR3: CASSDGGVDTQYF. The CDR3 coding sequence is TGTGCCAGCAGTGACGGAGGGGTCGATACGCAGTATTTT.

V usage is TRBV11-3 and J usage is TRBJ2-3; D is undetermined. The V and J ends lost 1 base and 3 bases respectively, with 2 bases between them. Germline CDR1 is SGHNT and CDR2 is YENEEA. The CDR3 consists of 12 residues. The CDR3 is CASSLGTDTQYF. CDR3 nucleotide sequence: TGTGCCAGCAGCTTAGGTACAGATACGCAGTATTTT.

This chain joins TRBV5-4 and TRBJ1-6, with TRBD1 identical over 7 bases. This CDR3 contains 14 residues. From germline, CDR1 is SGHNT and CDR2 YYREEE (reference sequence). V lost 0 bases, J lost 7 bases, and 1 base stayed unmatched. This CDR3 is CASSLDRGNSPLHF. CDR3 coding DNA: TGTGCCAGCAGCTTGGACAGGGGCAATTCACCCCTCCACTTT.

The chain combines TRBV7-2 with TRBJ2-2, with D hard to call. This CDR3 has 15 residues. The V end was cut by 1 base, the J end by 6 bases, with 12 bases between. Germline CDR1 reads SGHTA; CDR2 reads FQGNSA. The chain's CDR3 is CASSLVGWAAGELFF. CDR3 DNA: TGTGCCAGCAGCTTAGTAGGTTGGGCAGCCGGGGAGCTGTTTTTT.

The chain carries TRBV19 and TRBJ2-7; a possible D gene is TRBD1 (6 bases). Trimming removed 1 base from V and 6 bases from J, with 16 bases in between. This CDR3 is built from 15 residues. Germline CDR1 reads LNHDA; CDR2 reads SQIVND (reference sequence). The CDR3 DNA is TGTGCCAGTAGTATAGGAGGGACACCCTCGGGCGAGCAGTACTTC. As protein: CASSIGGTPSGEQYF.

The J gene is TRBJ1-1, the V gene TRBV5-5; D remains unclear. CDR1 SGHKS and CDR2 YYEKEE come from the germline V gene (reference sequence). V was clipped by 0 bases and J by 2 bases, with 8 bases between them. The CDR3 has 14 residues. Written as DNA, the CDR3 is TGTGCCAGCAGCTTGGGCCAGACTAACACTGAAGCTTTCTTT. It yields the protein CASSLGQTNTEAFF.

The chain combines TRBV5-8 with TRBJ1-6, with 9 bases that match TRBD1. V trimming: 3 bases; J trimming: 0 bases; junction bases outside the gene matches: 1. CDR1 is SGHTS, CDR2 YDEGEE, per germline. CDR3 length: 16 amino acids. The CDR3 DNA sequence: TGTGCCAGCAGCTGGACAGGGGTCTCCTATAATTCACCCCTCCACTTT. The encoded protein is CASSWTGVSYNSPLHF. The variable domain in full, completed from reference TRBV5-8 and TRBJ1-6, reads EAGVTQSPTHLIKTRGQQATLRCSPISGHTSVYWYQQALGLGLQFLLWYDEGEERNRGNFPPRFSGRQFPNYSSELNVNALELEDSALYLCASSWTGVSYNSPLHFGNGTRLTVT.

The rearrangement joins TRBV7-8 to TRBJ1-1; D not certain. The CDR3 spans 16 residues. The V end lost 5 bases, the J end lost 6 bases, and 22 bases lay between the germline ends. Germline values: CDR1 SGHVS, CDR2 FQNEAQ. The CDR3 bases are TGTGCCAGCAGCCTCAGTGTTGGTGGCCTAAGCCCTGAAGCTTTCTTT. Translated, it gives CASSLSVGGLSPEAFF. The variable domain in full, with the rest retrieved from reference TRBV7-8 and TRBJ1-1, is GAGVSQSPRYKVAKRGQDVALRCDPISGHVSLFWYQQALGQGPEFLTYFQNEAQLDKSGLPSDRFFAERPEGSVSTLKIQRTQQEDSAVYLCASSLSVGGLSPEAFFGQGTRLTVV.

The chain couples TRBV30 to TRBJ1-5; D is unclear. V shed 3 bases and J shed 6 bases, with 12 bases lying between them. The CDR3 is made up of 13 amino acids. Germline V CDR1 and CDR2: GTSNPN, SVGIG (reference sequence). CDR3 in DNA: TGTGCCTGGAGCCCCGCCGGATCTCAGCCCCAGCATTTT. Its protein is CAWSPAGSQPQHF.

The chain links TRBV11-2 to TRBJ2-7; D remains ambiguous. The CDR3 is 12 residues long. V lost 0 bases and J 4 bases, leaving 4 bases between the germline ends. Germline CDR1 reads SGHAT; CDR2 reads FQNNGV. Written as DNA, the CDR3 is TGTGCCAGCAGCTTAGATCAGTACGAGCAGTACTTC. Protein sequence: CASSLDQYEQYF. The full variable domain, rest sourced from reference TRBV11-2 and TRBJ2-7, is EAGVAQSPRYKIIEKRQSVAFWCNPISGHATLYWYQQILGQGPKLLIQFQNNGVVDDSQLPKDRFSAERLKGVDSTLKIQPAKLEDSAVYLCASSLDQYEQYFGPGTRLTVT.

This sequence joins TRBV6-6 and TRBJ1-1, with TRBD1 as a possible D gene (5 bases). The CDR3 contains 15 residues. The V end was cut by 6 bases, the J end by 5 bases, with 19 bases between. In germline, CDR1 is MNHNY, CDR2 SVGAGI (reference sequence). CDR3 amino acids: CASRTGTIIGTEAFF. CDR3 bases: TGTGCCAGCAGAACCGGGACCATAATCGGGACTGAAGCTTTCTTT.

This clone was picked up a small number of times. The chain links TRBV2 to TRBJ2-4; TRBD2 matches 7 bases. CDR1 SNHLY and CDR2 FYNNEI come from the germline V gene. This CDR3 has 19 residues. V lost 6 bases and J lost 0; bases outside the gene matches: 17. CDR3 DNA: TGTGCCAGCAGATCGTCCGCGGGGGTCCGGACCCTAGCCAAAAACATTCAGTACTTC. This gives the protein CASRSSAGVRTLAKNIQYF.

This clone was detected a few times. The chain links TRBV30 to TRBJ1-1; D is ambiguous. The CDR3 contains 12 residues. Per the germline V gene, CDR1 is GTSNPN and CDR2 is SVGIG (reference sequence). The ends were cut back, 0 bases at V and 11 bases at J, with 13 bases in the middle. CDR3 coding DNA: TGTGCCTGGAGTGTAAACCCCGCCGGGGCTTTCTTT. Amino acids: CAWSVNPAGAFF.